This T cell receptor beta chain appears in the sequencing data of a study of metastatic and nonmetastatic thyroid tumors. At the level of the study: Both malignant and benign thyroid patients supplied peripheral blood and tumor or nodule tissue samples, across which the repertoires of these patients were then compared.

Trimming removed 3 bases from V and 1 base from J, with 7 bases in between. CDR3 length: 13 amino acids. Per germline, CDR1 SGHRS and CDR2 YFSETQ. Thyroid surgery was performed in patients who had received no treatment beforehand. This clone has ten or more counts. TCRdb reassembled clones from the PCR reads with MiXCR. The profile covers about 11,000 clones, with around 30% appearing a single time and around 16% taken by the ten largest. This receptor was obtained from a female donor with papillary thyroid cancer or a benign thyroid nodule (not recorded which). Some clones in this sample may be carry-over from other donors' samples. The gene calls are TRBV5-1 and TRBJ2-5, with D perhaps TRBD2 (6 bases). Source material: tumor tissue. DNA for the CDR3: TGCGCCAGCAGCTACGGGGGCCAAGAGACCCAGTACTTC. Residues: CASSYGGQETQYF.